What follows are 5 T cell receptor beta chains derived from one specimen sequenced in a study of blood T cell repertoires in COVID-19. Profiling relied on immunoSEQ multiplex PCR, and the TCRdb table lists in-frame clones only, not all of them. This repertoire shows 250,000 to 350,000 clones, 70% to 85% found once; its top ten account for about 1.6%. Sequencing was performed on peripheral blood. Receptors originate from a human donor with COVID-19, enrolled during active disease. The donor label of this sample is uncertain.

V and J are TRBV20-1 and TRBJ2-1; 7 bases align to TRBD2. Looked up from germline, CDR1 is DFQATT and CDR2 is SNEGSKA (reference sequence). The trim removed 3 bases at V and 8 bases at J, leaving 4 bases unmatched. This CDR3 is 12 amino acids long. The CDR3 DNA sequence: TGCAGTGCTAGTCCTAGCGGTTATGAGCAGTTCTTC. It is translated as CSASPSGYEQFF.

This chain uses TRBV5-1 with TRBJ2-2; a possible D gene is TRBD2 (5 bases). The V and J ends lost 4 bases and 7 bases respectively, with 14 bases between them. Looked up from germline, CDR1 is SGHRS and CDR2 is YFSETQ. The CDR3 extends over 14 amino acids. CDR3 in DNA: TGCGCCAGCAGCCCGGACTGGATAAGCGGGGAGCTGTTTTTT. This translates into CASSPDWISGELFF.

The gene calls are TRBV28 and TRBJ1-6; the match to TRBD1 covers 8 bases. J gave up 7 bases and V 5 bases, and 10 bases lay outside the gene matches. This CDR3 spans 16 amino acids. Germline V gene sequence: CDR1 MDHEN, CDR2 SYDVKM. The CDR3 protein is CASSPPQGAGNSPLHF. The CDR3 nucleotides are TGTGCCAGCAGTCCGCCTCAGGGGGCTGGGAATTCACCCCTCCACTTT.

This sequence joins TRBV13 and TRBJ1-1; TRBD1 matches 7 bases. The V segment lost 5 bases and the J segment 3 bases; nucleotides outside the gene matches: 12. This CDR3 has 16 residues. Germline loops: CDR1 PRHDT, CDR2 FYEKMQ (reference sequence). CDR3 in DNA: TGTGCCAGCAGCCCCAGGGGGTTGGGTTTGGACACTGAAGCTTTCTTT. It codes for CASSPRGLGLDTEAFF.

This sequence joins TRBV4-2 and TRBJ2-1; unclear D gene. The CDR3 extends over 14 amino acids. Per the germline V gene, CDR1 is LGHNA and CDR2 is YNFKEQ. Deletions cut 4 bases from V and 0 bases from J, with 7 bases between. CDR3 in amino acids: CASSPSDSYNEQFF. CDR3 sequence (DNA): TGTGCCAGCAGCCCTAGTGACTCCTACAATGAGCAGTTCTTC.